This TCR beta chain was sequenced in a study of T cells in Graves' hyperthyroidism and ophthalmopathy. CDR1 and CDR2 from the germline V gene are SGHVS and FNYEAQ. The CDR3 totals 20 residues. The ends were cut back, 5 bases at V and 10 bases at J, with 33 bases in the middle. Researchers amplified the TCR beta CDR3 regions from RNA transcripts. First-round RT-PCR of the TCR CDR3 relied on the HTBI primer set. TCRdb called the multiplex PCR reads again in MiXCR, with one record for every CDR3 protein. Found here are around 200,000 distinct CDR3 sequences, about a sixth of them singletons; the top ten hold 44%.

The chain uses TRBV7-6 and TRBJ1-6; weak D call: TRBD1 (6 bases). Material: blood. The TCR sequence derives from a man aged 40-49 years with Graves' hyperthyroidism. CDR3 sequence: CASSTYPGQGSRLTQSPLHF. DNA of the CDR3: TGTGCCAGCAGCACATACCCGGGACAAGGGTCCAGGCTCACCCAGTCACCCCTCCACTTT. The full variable domain, completed using reference TRBV7-6 and TRBJ1-6, is GAGVSQSPRYKVTKRGQDVALRCDPISGHVSLYWYRQALGQGPEFLTYFNYEAQQDKSGLPNDRFSAERPEGSISTLTIQRTEQRDSAMYRCASSTYPGQGSRLTQSPLHFGNGTRLTVT.